A single sample is the source of the 31 T cell receptor beta chains below, sequenced in a study of blood T cell repertoires in COVID-19. Data came from immunoSEQ multiplex PCR; TCRdb stores just in-frame clones and leaves some out. The repertoire holds about 140,000 clones, with more than 75% as singletons. Material for sequencing was PBMCs or T cells enriched from blood (not recorded which). All receptors come from a woman aged 45-65 years who had recovered from COVID-19.

This chain connects TRBV11-1 to TRBJ2-7; D is perhaps TRBD2 (5 bases). The CDR3 has 15 residues. The germline V and J ends were trimmed by 0 bases and 3 bases, with 12 bases remaining between them. Germline assignment: CDR1 SGHAT and CDR2 FQDESV (reference sequence). Here the CDR3 reads CASSLARAPGYEQYV. Written as DNA, the CDR3 is TGTGCCAGCAGCTTAGCGCGGGCCCCCGGCTACGAGCAGTACGTC.

The chain has TRBV2 and TRBJ1-6; tentative D call: TRBD1 (6 bases). The CDR3 length is 13 residues. Germline values: CDR1 SNHLY, CDR2 FYNNEI. V dropped 6 bases and J dropped 8 bases, with 11 bases sitting between them. CDR3 in amino acids: CASSVDSYSPLHF. In nucleotides, the CDR3 is TGTGCCAGCAGCGTGGACAGTTATTCACCCCTCCACTTT.

V usage is TRBV3-1 (or the pseudogene TRBV3-2) and J usage is TRBJ1-1, with TRBD1 matching 9 bases. The J segment lost 0 bases and the V segment lost 0 bases, leaving 14 bases of the junction unmatched. Germline CDR1 is LGHDT and CDR2 is YNNKEL (reference sequence). The CDR3 extends over 20 amino acids. This chain's CDR3 is CASSQDVRSTGGLMNTEAFF. DNA for the CDR3: TGTGCCAGCAGCCAAGATGTCAGGAGTACAGGGGGCCTTATGAACACTGAAGCTTTCTTT.

V and J are TRBV2 and TRBJ2-7; D is possibly TRBD1 (6 bases). Trimming pared 1 base from V and 3 bases from J, leaving 10 bases between. CDR1 SNHLY and CDR2 FYNNEI come from the germline V gene. The CDR3 is 14 residues long. The CDR3 DNA reads as TGTGCCAGCAGTGAAGGGGACACGTACTACGAGCAGTACGTC. The encoded protein is CASSEGDTYYEQYV.

The gene calls are TRBV7-2 and TRBJ2-7; 9 positions match TRBD2. There are 15 residues in the CDR3. J was trimmed by 5 bases and V by 2 bases; bases with no gene match: 7. CDR1 is SGHTA and CDR2 is FQGNSA in the germline V gene. The DNA of the CDR3 is TGTGCCAGCAGCTTATCGGCGGGGGGGATAGACGAGCAGTACTTC. Translating gives CASSLSAGGIDEQYF.

This chain connects TRBV5-1 to TRBJ1-2; 12 bases fit TRBD1. CDR1 SGHRS and CDR2 YFSETQ come from the germline V gene. The trim removed 4 bases at V and 8 bases at J, leaving 6 bases unmatched. The CDR3 totals 14 residues. The DNA of the CDR3 is TGCGCCAGCAGCGCGGGACAGGGGGCGTGGGGCTACACCTTC. Translating gives CASSAGQGAWGYTF.

The chain is built from TRBV18 and TRBJ2-3; D perhaps matches TRBD1 (6 bases). There are 16 residues in the CDR3. CDR1 and CDR2 from the germline V gene are KGHSH and LQKENI. Deletions cut 1 base from V and 0 bases from J, with 11 bases between. The CDR3 coding sequence is TGTGCCAGCTCACCACTGACAGGACAAAGCACAGATACGCAGTATTTT. As protein: CASSPLTGQSTDTQYF.

The chain recombines TRBV5-1 with TRBJ1-1; 10 nucleotides align to TRBD1. The CDR3 contains 15 residues. V lost 4 bases, J lost 7 bases, and 10 bases stayed unmatched. The germline V gene has CDR1 SGHRS and CDR2 YFSETQ. In DNA, the CDR3 is TGCGCCAGCAGCCCTATGGGGACAGGGGATATTGAAGCTTTCTTT. This sequence encodes CASSPMGTGDIEAFF. Full variable domain (rest looked up from reference TRBV5-1 and TRBJ1-1): KAGVTQTPRYLIKTRGQQVTLSCSPISGHRSVSWYQQTPGQGLQFLFEYFSETQRNKGNFPGRFSGRQFSNSRSEMNVSTLELGDSALYLCASSPMGTGDIEAFFGQGTRLTVV.

The chain has TRBV29-1 and TRBJ2-3, with TRBD2 matching 9 bases. CDR3 size: 16 residues. Looked up from germline, CDR1 is SQVTM and CDR2 is ANQGSEA. The V gene end was trimmed by 1 base and the J gene end by 3 bases; junction bases not matched to a gene: 8. The CDR3 sequence is CSVEGGGTSSTDTQYF. CDR3 coding DNA: TGCAGCGTTGAAGGTGGGGGGACTAGCTCTACAGATACGCAGTATTTT.

This chain joins TRBV19 and TRBJ1-5, with 7 bases fitting TRBD1. The CDR3 consists of 16 residues. Trimming took 1 base from V and 4 from J; bases not matched to a gene: 7. Germline V gene data show CDR1 as LNHDA and CDR2 as SQIVND (reference sequence). The CDR3, as DNA: TGTGCCAGTAGTATAGTTTGGGCAGGGGGAAATCAGCCCCAGCATTTT. Its translation is CASSIVWAGGNQPQHF.

This clone has more than one count but fewer than ten. The chain combines TRBV11-2 with TRBJ1-6, with D maybe TRBD1 (6 bases). With 5 bases removed from V and 9 bases from J, the gap between germline ends came to 11 bases. Per the germline V gene, CDR1 is SGHAT and CDR2 is FQNNGV. The CDR3 runs 13 residues. In nucleotides, the CDR3 is TGTGCCAGCAGCCCAATGGACAGTTCACCCCTCCACTTT. Translation: CASSPMDSSPLHF.

The V gene is TRBV30, the J gene TRBJ2-2, with D unresolved. CDR3 length: 18 residues. V was clipped by 4 bases and J by 0 bases, with 21 bases between them. CDR1 and CDR2 from the germline V gene are GTSNPN and SVGIG (reference sequence). The CDR3 spells CAWKPLLNHYSNTGELFF. CDR3 DNA sequence: TGTGCCTGGAAACCCCTTCTTAATCACTATTCGAACACCGGGGAGCTGTTTTTT.

This chain uses TRBV12-3 or TRBV12-4 with TRBJ1-5; D gene uncertain. Trimming removed 6 bases at V and 2 bases at J, with 8 bases between. The CDR3 has 13 residues. In DNA, the CDR3 is TGTGCCAGCAGCCGTTTTGGCAATCAGCCCCAGCATTTT. Translating gives CASSRFGNQPQHF.

The chain has TRBV6-5 and TRBJ1-3; D uncertain. V was cut by 0 bases and J by 0 bases, with 6 bases left in between. CDR1 MNHEY and CDR2 SVGAGI come from the germline V gene. The CDR3 covers 15 residues. This CDR3 reads CASSYSAFSGNTIYF. In DNA, the CDR3 is TGTGCCAGCAGTTACTCCGCGTTCTCTGGAAACACCATATATTTT.

V usage is TRBV7-2 and J usage is TRBJ1-2; tentative D call: TRBD1 (5 bases). Germline V gene lookup returns CDR1 SGHTA and CDR2 FQGNSA. Trimming cost V 0 bases and J 6 bases, with 8 bases left between them. The CDR3 extends over 13 amino acids. In nucleotides, the CDR3 is TGTGCCAGCAGCTTAGCCAGGGAGGATGGCTACACCTTC. Protein product: CASSLAREDGYTF.

This chain joins TRBV6-5 and TRBJ2-7; TRBD1 agrees at 7 bases. The J segment lost 3 bases and the V segment lost 5 bases, leaving 10 bases of the junction unmatched. The CDR3 has 15 amino acids. Per the germline V gene, CDR1 is MNHEY and CDR2 is SVGAGI. CDR3 nucleotide sequence: TGTGCCAGCAGTCAAAACCCCCGGGACAGCTACGAGCAGTACTTC. It yields the protein CASSQNPRDSYEQYF.

The chain recombines TRBV24-1 with TRBJ2-3; a weak D match, TRBD1 (5 bases). V shed 7 bases and J shed 0 bases, with 13 bases lying between them. CDR1 and CDR2 from the germline V gene are KGHDR and SFDVKD. The CDR3 spans 15 residues. In nucleotides, the CDR3 is TGTGCCACCAGGAGCAGGGAACCTAGCACAGATACGCAGTATTTT. Amino acid sequence: CATRSREPSTDTQYF.

With respect to this clone: The identical CDR3 is also encoded by other nucleotide sequences in the sample. The V and J genes are TRBV28 and TRBJ1-1; a possible D gene is TRBD1 (6 bases). This CDR3 has 12 amino acids. V lost 2 bases, J lost 5 bases, and 6 bases lay in between. Germline V gene sequence: CDR1 MDHEN, CDR2 SYDVKM. CDR3 sequence reads: CASSLQGTEAFF. Here the CDR3 DNA reads TGTGCCAGCAGTTTACAGGGGACTGAAGCTTTCTTT.

The chain recombines TRBV24-1 with TRBJ2-5, with 9 bases lining up with TRBD2. In germline, CDR1 is KGHDR, CDR2 SFDVKD. With V trimmed by 3 bases and J by 6 bases, 4 bases remained unmatched. The CDR3 is 14 amino acids. CDR3 protein: CATSDAGGWKTQYF. The CDR3 coding sequence is TGTGCCACCAGTGATGCGGGGGGGTGGAAGACCCAGTACTTC.

The chain has TRBV28 and TRBJ2-1; 7 nucleotides agree with TRBD1. With 2 bases clipped from V and 7 bases from J, the junction kept 5 bases outside the gene matches. Germline-derived CDR1 and CDR2 are MDHEN and SYDVKM. CDR3 length equals 14 residues. Written as DNA, the CDR3 is TGTGCCAGCAGTTTAACCCGCAGGGGGAATGAGCAGTTCTTC. This sequence encodes CASSLTRRGNEQFF.

The chain recombines TRBV28 with TRBJ1-4, with D tentatively TRBD1 (5 bases). Trimming took 4 bases from V and 4 from J, leaving 19 bases between them. The CDR3 runs 17 residues. Germline loops: CDR1 MDHEN, CDR2 SYDVKM. The CDR3 here is CASSSLAGRRGNEKLFF. In nucleotides, the CDR3 is TGTGCCAGCAGTTCACTGGCGGGGCGTCGAGGTAATGAAAAACTGTTTTTT.

The chain uses TRBV12-3 or TRBV12-4 and TRBJ2-5; TRBD1 is a possible D gene (7 bases). V was cut by 3 bases and J by 5 bases, with 10 bases left in between. The CDR3 is 13 amino acids. DNA for the CDR3: TGTGCCAGCAGTTTCAGGGGGGAGGAGACCCAGTACTTC. Translating gives CASSFRGEETQYF.

This clone was counted only a few times. V and J are TRBV30 and TRBJ2-7, with D possibly being TRBD1 (5 bases). V was clipped by 5 bases and J by 3 bases, with 8 bases between them. The CDR3 loop spans 11 amino acids. CDR1 is GTSNPN and CDR2 is SVGIG in the germline V gene (reference sequence). The CDR3 nucleotides read TGTGCCTGGGCCAGGGACTACGAGCAGTACTTC. Translating gives CAWARDYEQYF.

This clone was counted only a few times. V is TRBV5-4 and J is TRBJ2-5; 12 bases fit TRBD2. The germline CDR1 and CDR2 sequences are SGHNT and YYREEE (reference sequence). The CDR3 is 16 residues long. The J segment lost 4 bases and the V segment lost 3 bases, leaving 7 bases of the junction unmatched. The DNA for the CDR3 is TGTGCCAGCAGCTCAACTAGCGGGGGGAGGGGAGAGACCCAGTACTTC. This gives the protein CASSSTSGGRGETQYF. The full variable domain, completed using reference TRBV5-4 and TRBJ2-5, is ETGVTQSPTHLIKTRGQQVTLRCSSQSGHNTVSWYQQALGQGPQFIFQYYREEENGRGNFPPRFSGLQFPNYSSELNVNALELDDSALYLCASSSTSGGRGETQYFGPGTRLLVL.

The chain carries TRBV7-7 and TRBJ2-3; 9 bases fit TRBD2. The CDR3 loop spans 15 amino acids. V lost 6 bases, J lost 3 bases, and 7 bases stayed unmatched. Germline V gives CDR1 SSHAT, CDR2 FNYEAQ (reference sequence). In DNA, the CDR3 is TGTGCCAGCAGTCTAAGCGGGGGGAGAACAGATACGCAGTATTTT. It encodes CASSLSGGRTDTQYF.

The chain recombines TRBV7-8 with TRBJ1-2; perhaps TRBD1 as D (6 bases). Germline lookup yields CDR1 SGHVS and CDR2 FQNEAQ. This CDR3 spans 16 amino acids. Trimming left V 5 bases short and J 8 bases short, with 24 bases between. The CDR3: CASSGRDTETVGGYTF. The CDR3 nucleotides are TGTGCCAGCAGCGGCCGGGACACCGAGACCGTCGGGGGCTACACCTTC.

This chain uses TRBV6-5 with TRBJ2-1; the match to TRBD2 covers 16 bases. The germline V gene encodes CDR1 MNHEY and CDR2 SVGAGI. The CDR3 totals 15 residues. Germline trimming cut 6 bases from V and 9 bases from J; bases unmatched to any gene: 5. Here the CDR3 reads CASSPGTSGGGEQFF. The CDR3 nucleotides are TGTGCCAGCAGCCCCGGGACTAGCGGGGGGGGTGAGCAGTTCTTC.

J is TRBJ1-2 and V is TRBV28, with 12 bases aligning to TRBD1. The CDR3 spans 13 residues. CDR1 and CDR2 (germline): MDHEN, SYDVKM. V trimming: 5 bases; J trimming: 8 bases; junction bases outside the gene matches: 3. The CDR3 spells CASSGDRGQGYTF. In DNA form, the CDR3 reads TGTGCCAGCAGTGGGGACAGGGGGCAAGGCTACACCTTC.

The rearrangement uses TRBV6-1 and TRBJ2-1, with 7 bases identical to TRBD2. CDR3 length: 14 residues. The V and J ends lost 3 bases and 8 bases, in that order; junction bases with no gene match: 7. CDR1 and CDR2 from the germline V gene are MNHNS and SASEGT. The DNA for the CDR3 is TGTGCCAGCAGTGATTCTGGTGGACTAGATGAGCAGTTCTTC. It encodes CASSDSGGLDEQFF.

The CDR3 coding sequence is TGCGCCAGCAGCTTGACAGGTCTACTAAGCTCCTATAATTCACCCCTCCACTTT. It specifies CASSLTGLLSSYNSPLHF. V is TRBV5-1 and J is TRBJ1-6; D is perhaps TRBD1 (5 bases). CDR1 is SGHRS and CDR2 is YFSETQ in the germline V gene. The CDR3 runs to 18 residues. The V end lost 1 base, the J end lost 0 bases, and 14 bases lay between the germline ends.

This clone was recorded once. The chain has TRBV7-2 and TRBJ2-2; 9 bases are shared with TRBD2. The CDR3 runs to 15 residues. CDR1 is SGHTA, CDR2 FQGNSA, per germline. The J segment lost 6 bases and the V segment lost 5 bases, leaving 7 bases of the junction unmatched. CDR3 nucleotides: TGTGCCAGCAGCCAAGAGGTAGCGGGGGCCGGGGAGCTGTTTTTT. Amino acid sequence: CASSQEVAGAGELFF.